This is a list of T cell receptor beta chains from one sample in a study of cytomegalovirus exposure and HLA in healthy donors. Clones were sequenced by immunoSEQ multiplex PCR, and TCRdb holds only the in-frame ones, with some missing. The sample contains roughly 43,000 clones, 80% to 95% of which appear only once. Sequenced sample: PBMCs. These receptors all stem from a man younger than 30 in good health and CMV-seronegative. Both conserved end residues are part of each CDR3. D genes are given only for firm matches. A row's size may be missing; if present it is once, few, many or a size class.

size: NA; J: TRBJ2-3; D: TRBD2; V: TRBV4-2; DNA: TGTGCCAGCAGCCCCAGACTAGCGGGGGGCACAGATACGCAGTATTTT; CDR3: CASSPRLAGGTDTQYF
size: NA; J: TRBJ2-7; D: NA; V: TRBV25-1; DNA: TGTGCCAGCAGTGCCTCAGGGGTTAGGGGCTCCTACGAGCAGTACTTC; CDR3: CASSASGVRGSYEQYF
size: NA; J: TRBJ1-2; D: NA; V: TRBV9; DNA: TGTGCCAGCAGCGCCCGACAGTCTACCTATGGCTACACCTTC; CDR3: CASSARQSTYGYTF
size: NA; J: TRBJ2-7; D: TRBD2; V: TRBV4-2; DNA: TGTGCCAGCAGGTACAGCGGGGGGCCCATCTACGAGCAGTACTTC; CDR3: CASRYSGGPIYEQYF
size: once; J: TRBJ2-1; D: NA; V: TRBV5-4; DNA: TGTGCCAGCAGCTTGGGGTCTCCCGGGTACAATGAGCAGTTCTTC; CDR3: CASSLGSPGYNEQFF
size: once; J: TRBJ2-7; D: NA; V: TRBV7-8; DNA: TGTGCCAGCAGCTTAGCCCTCCGGTACGAGCAGTACTTC; CDR3: CASSLALRYEQYF
size: NA; J: TRBJ2-2; D: NA; V: TRBV15; DNA: TGTGCCACCAGCAGAGTAGGGGTCACCGGGGAGCTGTTTTTT; CDR3: CATSRVGVTGELFF
size: NA; J: TRBJ2-5; D: NA; V: TRBV6-1; DNA: TGTGCCAGCAGTTTATCGTGGCTGTCCATTGAGACCCAGTACTTC; CDR3: CASSLSWLSIETQYF
size: NA; J: TRBJ2-1; D: TRBD2; V: TRBV29-1; DNA: TGCAGCGTTGACGGGGGGGCCAGGAATGAGCAGTTCTTC; CDR3: CSVDGGARNEQFF
size: NA; J: TRBJ2-2; D: TRBD2; V: TRBV11-2; DNA: TGTGCCAGCAGCCTACTGTGGCTAGCGGGAGGCGATCGCACCGGGGAGCTGTTTTTT; CDR3: CASSLLWLAGGDRTGELFF
size: NA; J: TRBJ1-4; D: TRBD1; V: TRBV7-8; DNA: TGTGCCAGCAGCTTATCGCGAGGACAGGGCGGAGAAAAACTGTTTTTT; CDR3: CASSLSRGQGGEKLFF
size: NA; J: TRBJ2-1; D: NA; V: TRBV9; DNA: TGTGCCAGCAGCGTAGCCGGGAATGTTGAGCAGTTCTTC; CDR3: CASSVAGNVEQFF
size: NA; J: TRBJ2-7; D: TRBD1; V: TRBV6-1; DNA: TGTGCCAGCAGTGACGGACAGGGGTGGGACGAGCAGTACTTC; CDR3: CASSDGQGWDEQYF
size: NA; J: TRBJ2-2; D: NA; V: TRBV5-4; DNA: TGTGCCAGCAGCTCGCCGGGACAAACCACCGGGGAGCTGTTTTTT; CDR3: CASSSPGQTTGELFF
size: NA; J: TRBJ2-7; D: TRBD1; V: TRBV5-8; DNA: TGTGCCAGCAGCTTAGAAGGACAGGGGGGATTGTACGAGCAGTACTTC; CDR3: CASSLEGQGGLYEQYF
size: once; J: TRBJ2-1; D: TRBD2; V: TRBV5-5; DNA: TGTGCCAGCAGACATGGGACTAGCGGGACTCAGCAGTTCTTC; CDR3: CASRHGTSGTQQFF
size: NA; J: TRBJ2-7; D: TRBD1; V: TRBV6-6; DNA: TGTGCCAGCAAGCTCGGACAGGTTGGAGACGAGCAGTACTTC; CDR3: CASKLGQVGDEQYF
size: NA; J: TRBJ2-6; D: NA; V: TRBV4-2; DNA: TGTGCCAGCAGCCAACGAGGATTTTGGTCTGGGGCCAACGTCCTGACTTTC; CDR3: CASSQRGFWSGANVLTF
size: NA; J: TRBJ2-3; D: TRBD1; V: TRBV12-5; DNA: TGTGCTAGTGCCTCCGGTGGGACAGGAACTAGCACAGATACGCAGTATTTT; CDR3: CASASGGTGTSTDTQYF
size: NA; J: TRBJ2-3; D: TRBD2; V: TRBV4-3; DNA: TGCGCCAGCAGCCAAGTCAGCGGGGGGGTCGCAGATACGCAGTATTTT; CDR3: CASSQVSGGVADTQYF
size: NA; J: TRBJ2-1; D: NA; V: TRBV28; DNA: TGTGCCAGCAGAAGTCTAGGCAATGAGCAGTTCTTC; CDR3: CASRSLGNEQFF
size: NA; J: TRBJ2-5; D: NA; V: TRBV18; DNA: TGTGCCAGCTCACCCGGACACCTAGAGACCCAGTACTTC; CDR3: CASSPGHLETQYF
size: NA; J: TRBJ2-5; D: NA; V: TRBV5-4; DNA: TGTGCCAGCAGACCAAGGGGGGGCGAGACCCAGTACTTC; CDR3: CASRPRGGETQYF
size: once; J: TRBJ2-3; D: NA; V: TRBV5-1; DNA: TGCGCCAGCAGCTTGGACTACTCGAGGCCCACAGATACGCAGTATTTT; CDR3: CASSLDYSRPTDTQYF
size: NA; J: TRBJ2-1; D: NA; V: TRBV9; DNA: TGTGCCAGCAGCGTAGAAGGTGTGGGACACCCAGGGGAACTCTACAATGAGCAGTTCTTC; CDR3: CASSVEGVGHPGELYNEQFF
size: NA; J: TRBJ2-2; D: NA; V: TRBV6-5; DNA: TGTGCCAGCAGTTCTCTCGCGCCGAACACCGGGGAGCTGTTTTTT; CDR3: CASSSLAPNTGELFF
size: NA; J: TRBJ2-4; D: TRBD2; V: TRBV19; DNA: TGTGCCAGTAGTCATCTCTCGCTAGCGGGAGCAAAACTAGCCAAAAACATTCAGTACTTC; CDR3: CASSHLSLAGAKLAKNIQYF
size: NA; J: TRBJ1-3; D: NA; V: TRBV5-1; DNA: TGCGCCAGCAGCTTGGGGCAGGCCTCTGGAAACACCATATATTTT; CDR3: CASSLGQASGNTIYF
size: NA; J: TRBJ1-3; D: NA; V: TRBV7-9; DNA: TGTGCCAGCAGCGCTAGAAGGGGAAACACCATATATTTT; CDR3: CASSARRGNTIYF
size: NA; J: TRBJ2-1; D: TRBD1; V: TRBV25-1; DNA: TGTGCCAGCAGTGAAGTTATTACCAGACAGGGGACATACAATGAGCAGTTCTTC; CDR3: CASSEVITRQGTYNEQFF
size: NA; J: TRBJ1-4; D: NA; V: TRBV28; DNA: TGTGCCAGCAGGCAGAATGAAAAACTGTTTTTT; CDR3: CASRQNEKLFF
size: NA; J: TRBJ1-2; D: TRBD1; V: TRBV18; DNA: TGTGCCAGCTCGCCGGGACAGGCCTTATTGGGTGGCTACACCTTC; CDR3: CASSPGQALLGGYTF
size: NA; J: TRBJ2-1; D: TRBD1; V: TRBV5-1; DNA: TGCGCCAGCAGCTTGGGGGGGACAGGGTCGAGCTCCTACAATGAGCAGTTCTTC; CDR3: CASSLGGTGSSSYNEQFF
size: once; J: TRBJ2-5; D: NA; V: TRBV14; DNA: TGTGCCAGCAGCCAAGCACGTCCTGGTGGCGGAGAGACCCAGTACTTC; CDR3: CASSQARPGGGETQYF
size: NA; J: TRBJ2-7; D: TRBD1; V: TRBV6-5; DNA: TGTGCCAGCAGTCGACAGGGGCTCTCCTACGAGCAGTACTTC; CDR3: CASSRQGLSYEQYF
size: NA; J: TRBJ2-7; D: TRBD2; V: TRBV27; DNA: TGTGCCAGCAGTTCCTTTATTCGCGGGAGGGCCGAGCAGTACTTC; CDR3: CASSSFIRGRAEQYF
size: NA; J: TRBJ1-5; D: NA; V: TRBV7-9; DNA: TGTGCCAGTCAGGACAGCCCTTATAGCAATCAGCCCCAGCATTTT; CDR3: CASQDSPYSNQPQHF
size: NA; J: TRBJ2-5; D: TRBD2; V: TRBV18; DNA: TGTGCCAGCTCCCAAGTACCGGGACTAGCGGGAGTGCGGGAGACCCAGTACTTC; CDR3: CASSQVPGLAGVRETQYF
size: NA; J: TRBJ2-1; D: NA; V: TRBV7-2; DNA: TGTGCCAGCAGCGCCCTATTGAATGAGCAGTTCTTC; CDR3: CASSALLNEQFF
size: NA; J: TRBJ2-3; D: TRBD2; V: TRBV7-3; DNA: TGTGCCAGCAGCCCATCCGGACTAGCGGGAACAGATACGCAGTATTTT; CDR3: CASSPSGLAGTDTQYF